One and the same sample provided the 32 T cell receptor beta chains below, sequenced in a study of blood T cell repertoires in COVID-19. Here immunoSEQ multiplex PCR was the method, and the copy in TCRdb shows in-frame clones only, minus some. This sample has over 200,000 clones, with more than 80% found just once. The sequencing input was peripheral blood. These TCRs come from a woman older than 75 with COVID-19, enrolled during active disease.

The chain recombines TRBV6-6 with TRBJ2-1; 13 bases are shared with TRBD2. Germline CDR1 and CDR2: MNHNY and SVGAGI (reference sequence). The CDR3 runs to 15 residues. The junction had 3 bases not matched to a gene; V was cut back by 5 bases and J by 5 bases. This CDR3 is CASSEGLAGNNEQFF. CDR3 nucleotide sequence: TGTGCCAGCAGTGAGGGACTAGCGGGAAACAATGAGCAGTTCTTC.

The chain recombines TRBV5-1 with TRBJ1-5; unclear D gene. This CDR3 contains 16 residues. CDR1 is SGHRS, CDR2 YFSETQ, per germline. V was trimmed by 4 bases and J by 0 bases, leaving 14 bases between them. The CDR3 region has the DNA TGCGCCAGCAGCCCCGGGAACAGTCGTAGCAATCAGCCCCAGCATTTT. It encodes CASSPGNSRSNQPQHF.

The rearrangement uses TRBV6-5 and TRBJ1-2; tentatively, D is TRBD1 (5 bases). The CDR3 contains 13 residues. V lost 5 bases to trimming and J lost 5 bases, with 12 bases between them. CDR1 is MNHEY, CDR2 SVGAGI, per germline. As DNA, the CDR3 is TGTGCCAGCAGTCGGGCGGGACGGTATGGCTACACCTTC. Translation gives CASSRAGRYGYTF.

The chain uses TRBV19 and TRBJ1-4; a possible D gene is TRBD1 (5 bases). The CDR3 contains 15 residues. Trimming took 8 bases from V and 6 from J, leaving 19 bases between them. Germline V CDR1 and CDR2: LNHDA, SQIVND (reference sequence). CDR3 in amino acids: CASHPHGGSDEKLFF. CDR3 nucleotides: TGTGCCAGTCATCCCCACGGGGGAAGCGATGAAAAACTGTTTTTT.

In this sample, this clone turned up a few times. The chain couples TRBV2 to TRBJ1-2; 8 bases are shared with TRBD1. V shed 5 bases and J 10 bases; nucleotides not matched to a gene: 12. Germline CDR1 is SNHLY and CDR2 is FYNNEI. The CDR3 is 14 amino acids. The CDR3 spells CASSPLPGQEYYTF. The DNA for the CDR3 is TGTGCCAGCAGTCCGCTCCCGGGACAGGAATACTACACCTTC.

The chain combines TRBV7-8 with TRBJ2-1; 10 bases agree with TRBD1. Trimming at V came to 5 bases and at J to 6 bases, leaving 4 bases not matched to a gene. Germline V gene data show CDR1 as SGHVS and CDR2 as FQNEAQ. The CDR3 length is 14 residues. The CDR3 DNA sequence: TGTGCCAGCAGCCAGACAGGGGGCTTCAATGAGCAGTTCTTC. Its protein is CASSQTGGFNEQFF.

V gene TRBV10-3 combines with J gene TRBJ1-5; D is possibly TRBD1 (6 bases). This CDR3 has 12 residues. CDR1 ENHRY and CDR2 SYGVKD come from the germline V gene. V lost 7 bases and J lost 11, with 15 bases in between. The CDR3 sequence: CAITRQVVAQHF. For the CDR3, the DNA is TGTGCCATCACCCGACAGGTAGTGGCCCAGCATTTT.

This clone was seen a few times. This rearrangement joins TRBV7-8 to TRBJ1-2, with a tentative D call TRBD1 (5 bases). The germline gives CDR1 SGHVS, CDR2 FQNEAQ. The CDR3 is made up of 13 amino acids. V lost 8 bases to trimming and J lost 4 bases, with 14 bases between them. CDR3: CASSIQDLYGYTF. The CDR3, as DNA: TGTGCCAGCTCCATACAGGACCTCTATGGCTACACCTTC.

This rearrangement joins TRBV6-1 to TRBJ1-5; weak D call: TRBD1 (5 bases). Germline CDR1 MNHNS, CDR2 SASEGT. The CDR3 is 15 residues long. V lost 3 bases and J lost 9, with 18 bases in between. The CDR3 nucleotides are TGTGCCAGCAGTGAGCAGTCCCATGGGGGGGGGCCCCAGCATTTT. Protein: CASSEQSHGGGPQHF.

The V call is TRBV19, the J call TRBJ1-1; D is ambiguous. This CDR3 has 18 residues. Trimming removed 5 bases at V and 1 base at J, with 23 bases between. Germline CDR1 LNHDA, CDR2 SQIVND (reference sequence). Here the CDR3 reads CASSRESSWALGNTEAFF. CDR3 bases: TGTGCCAGTAGTCGGGAGTCATCTTGGGCACTAGGGAACACTGAAGCTTTCTTT.

The J gene is TRBJ2-2, the V gene TRBV5-1; TRBD2 matches at 7 bases. The ends lost 4 bases at V and 3 bases at J; junction bases unmatched: 9. Looked up from germline, CDR1 is SGHRS and CDR2 is YFSETQ. CDR3 length equals 16 residues. CDR3 nucleotide sequence: TGCGCCAGCAGCCTCCTGGCGGGAGACGACACCGGGGAGCTGTTTTTT. The encoded protein is CASSLLAGDDTGELFF.

V and J are TRBV18 and TRBJ1-5, with D perhaps TRBD1 (5 bases). CDR3 length: 14 amino acids. V lost 8 bases, J lost 5 bases, and 16 bases lay in between. The V gene's germline CDR1 is KGHSH and CDR2 LQKENI. This chain's CDR3 is CASKSTSGDQPQHF. The CDR3 nucleotides are TGTGCCAGCAAATCCACGTCGGGGGATCAGCCCCAGCATTTT.

V usage is TRBV6-4 and J usage is TRBJ1-1, with D maybe TRBD1 (5 bases). Trimming took off 5 bases at V and 2 bases at J, with 12 bases between the two ends. Germline CDR1 reads MRHNA; CDR2 reads SNTAGT. The CDR3 has 14 amino acids. CDR3 sequence reads: CASSPGGVNTEAFF. The CDR3 region has the DNA TGTGCCAGCAGTCCTGGGGGGGTTAACACTGAAGCTTTCTTT.

The chain combines TRBV6-5 with TRBJ1-5, with D possibly being TRBD1 (5 bases). Trimming cost V 5 bases and J 7 bases, with 15 bases left between them. CDR1 and CDR2 from the germline V gene are MNHEY and SVGAGI. The CDR3 extends over 14 amino acids. In nucleotides, the CDR3 is TGTGCCAGCAGTCCCGTGGGGCGCGCACAGCCCCAGCATTTT. As protein: CASSPVGRAQPQHF.

V and J are TRBV28 and TRBJ1-2; D is unclear. This CDR3 has 14 amino acids. The germline CDR1 and CDR2 sequences are MDHEN and SYDVKM. Trimming shortened V by 3 bases and J by 8 bases, and 16 bases separated the two germline ends. The CDR3, as DNA: TGTGCCAGCAGTTTCGTCCGGGTCCTAGACGGCTACACCTTC. Translation: CASSFVRVLDGYTF.

The chain uses TRBV29-1 and TRBJ2-7; TRBD1 matches 7 bases. The CDR3 covers 11 residues. The ends lost 4 bases at V and 4 bases at J; junction bases unmatched: 1. Per germline, CDR1 SQVTM and CDR2 ANQGSEA. The CDR3 spells CSVGGQYEQYF. The CDR3 DNA follows: TGCAGCGTTGGGGGACAGTACGAGCAGTACTTC.

This chain joins TRBV15 and TRBJ1-5; possible D gene TRBD1, 6 bases. CDR1 is LNHNV and CDR2 is YYDKDF in the germline V gene (reference sequence). V was clipped by 3 bases and J by 5 bases, with 17 bases between them. This CDR3 is built from 16 residues. CDR3 amino acids: CATSSGGGGRDQPQHF. The DNA for the CDR3 is TGTGCCACCAGCAGCGGAGGGGGGGGCAGGGATCAGCCCCAGCATTTT. Looking up the rest from reference TRBV15 and TRBJ1-5 gives the full variable domain: DAMVIQNPRYQVTQFGKPVTLSCSQTLNHNVMYWYQQKSSQAPKLLFHYYDKDFNNEADTPDNFQSRRPNTSFCFLDIRSPGLGDTAMYLCATSSGGGGRDQPQHFGDGTRLSIL.

The gene calls are TRBV5-1 and TRBJ1-1, with 11 nucleotides matching TRBD1. Trimming took 5 bases from V and 0 from J; bases not matched to a gene: 6. The CDR3 covers 16 residues. The germline CDR1 and CDR2 sequences are SGHRS and YFSETQ. The CDR3: CASSFGQGALNTEAFF. The DNA for the CDR3 is TGCGCCAGCAGTTTTGGACAGGGGGCTTTGAACACTGAAGCTTTCTTT.

This clone was seen more than once but under ten times. The chain employs TRBV7-2 and TRBJ1-2; maybe TRBD1 (5 bases). The CDR3 has 16 amino acids. CDR1 and CDR2 from the germline V gene are SGHTA and FQGNSA. V lost 0 bases and J lost 8, with 19 bases in between. CDR3 amino acids: CASSLARGVSISGYTF. CDR3 bases: TGTGCCAGCAGCTTAGCGCGGGGGGTATCTATTTCGGGCTACACCTTC.

In DNA form, the CDR3 reads TGCGCCAGCAGCCAGATGGAGGCGGGTGGCTACACCTTC. This encodes CASSQMEAGGYTF. The chain employs TRBV4-1 and TRBJ1-2, with unresolved D. Germline V gene sequence: CDR1 MGHRA, CDR2 YSYEKL. With 3 bases removed from V and 7 bases from J, the gap between germline ends came to 12 bases. The CDR3 has 13 amino acids.

This chain uses TRBV16 with TRBJ2-1; TRBD2 matches 8 bases. Germline V CDR1 and CDR2: KGHSY, FQNENV. J gave up 6 bases and V 2 bases, and 6 bases lay outside the gene matches. CDR3 size: 15 residues. Written as DNA, the CDR3 is TGTGCCAGCAGCCAACCTGGACTAGCCCTCAATGAGCAGTTCTTC. Its translation is CASSQPGLALNEQFF.

The chain uses TRBV18 and TRBJ1-2; TRBD1 matches at 7 bases. The trim removed 3 bases at V and 6 bases at J, leaving 7 bases unmatched. The germline CDR1 and CDR2 sequences are KGHSH and LQKENI. This CDR3 region has 14 residues. CDR3 bases: TGTGCCAGCTCACCCACCGGGGACAGTGATGGCTACACCTTC. Its translation: CASSPTGDSDGYTF.

This rearrangement joins TRBV9 to TRBJ2-3; 10 bases fit TRBD2. CDR1 is SGDLS and CDR2 is YYNGEE in the germline V gene. The CDR3 consists of 14 residues. J was trimmed by 5 bases and V by 2 bases; bases with no gene match: 2. CDR3 DNA: TGTGCCAGCAGCGTTATAGCGGGAGGAGATACGCAGTATTTT. It codes for CASSVIAGGDTQYF.

This chain links TRBV5-1 with TRBJ1-2; the match to TRBD1 covers 7 bases. The CDR3 extends over 12 amino acids. V was clipped by 3 bases and J by 8 bases; unmatched bases: 4. CDR1 and CDR2 from the germline V gene are SGHRS and YFSETQ. The CDR3 DNA reads as TGCGCCAGCAGCTCGGAGGGGGCGGGCTACACCTTC. It specifies CASSSEGAGYTF. Looking up the rest from reference TRBV5-1 and TRBJ1-2 gives the full variable domain: KAGVTQTPRYLIKTRGQQVTLSCSPISGHRSVSWYQQTPGQGLQFLFEYFSETQRNKGNFPGRFSGRQFSNSRSEMNVSTLELGDSALYLCASSSEGAGYTFGSGTRLTVV.

The chain has TRBV11-2 and TRBJ2-7, with 12 bases matching TRBD2. The CDR3 loop spans 14 amino acids. V lost 5 bases, J lost 3 bases, and 2 bases stayed unmatched. Germline values: CDR1 SGHAT, CDR2 FQNNGV. This chain's CDR3 is CASSLAGGDYEQYF. CDR3 DNA sequence: TGTGCCAGCAGCCTAGCGGGAGGGGACTACGAGCAGTACTTC.

The chain recombines TRBV7-6 with TRBJ2-5; tentatively, D is TRBD1 (5 bases). The CDR3 has 14 amino acids. V was clipped by 7 bases and J by 4 bases, with 16 bases between them. In germline, CDR1 is SGHVS, CDR2 FNYEAQ. The CDR3 loop is CASTGAHPRETQYF. The CDR3 DNA reads TGTGCCAGCACTGGGGCCCACCCAAGAGAGACCCAGTACTTC.

The chain has TRBV3-1 (or the pseudogene TRBV3-2) and TRBJ2-1, with TRBD1 matching 9 bases. Germline CDR1 reads LGHDT; CDR2 reads YNNKEL (reference sequence). Trimming took 3 bases from V and 7 from J; bases not matched to a gene: 16. This CDR3 has 18 residues. The CDR3 here is CASSHAQPGQGYLNEQFF. In nucleotides, the CDR3 is TGTGCCAGCAGCCACGCACAACCGGGACAGGGTTATCTTAATGAGCAGTTCTTC.

The V and J genes are TRBV6-1 and TRBJ2-3; no definite D call. This CDR3 is 14 amino acids long. Trimming pared 2 bases from V and 8 bases from J, leaving 14 bases between. The germline V gene has CDR1 MNHNS and CDR2 SASEGT. CDR3: CASSENLYLPTQYF. DNA of the CDR3: TGTGCCAGCAGTGAAAACCTCTACCTCCCTACGCAGTATTTT.

J is TRBJ1-6 and V is TRBV5-1; D is uncertain. From germline, CDR1 is SGHRS and CDR2 YFSETQ. Trimming left V 3 bases short and J 13 bases short, with 14 bases between. The CDR3 covers 13 residues. CDR3 DNA: TGCGCCAGCAGCTCAAACGGGGATACCCCCCTCCACTTT. Protein sequence: CASSSNGDTPLHF.

The chain uses TRBV29-1 and TRBJ1-2; 8 nucleotides agree with TRBD1. Looked up from germline, CDR1 is SQVTM and CDR2 is ANQGSEA. Trimming at V came to 4 bases and at J to 7 bases, leaving 5 bases not matched to a gene. This CDR3 spans 12 amino acids. As DNA, the CDR3 is TGCAGCGTTGGTGGACAGGGAGGTGGCTACACCTTC. This translates into CSVGGQGGGYTF.

This chain uses TRBV5-1 with TRBJ1-3, with D tentatively TRBD1 (6 bases). V was cut by 2 bases and J by 4 bases, with 10 bases left in between. This CDR3 region has 14 residues. Germline-derived CDR1 and CDR2 are SGHRS and YFSETQ. As DNA, the CDR3 is TGCGCCAGCAGCTTAGGGACATCCGGAAACACCATATATTTT. This gives the protein CASSLGTSGNTIYF.

The rearrangement uses TRBV7-9 and TRBJ1-2; TRBD1 matches 7 bases. The CDR3 has 14 residues. Germline CDR1 is SEHNR and CDR2 is FQNEAQ (reference sequence). V lost 4 bases to trimming and J lost 6 bases; unmatched junction nucleotides: 8. Written as DNA, the CDR3 is TGTGCCAGCAGCTCCAACAGGGGTGGGAATGGCTACACCTTC. Residues: CASSSNRGGNGYTF.